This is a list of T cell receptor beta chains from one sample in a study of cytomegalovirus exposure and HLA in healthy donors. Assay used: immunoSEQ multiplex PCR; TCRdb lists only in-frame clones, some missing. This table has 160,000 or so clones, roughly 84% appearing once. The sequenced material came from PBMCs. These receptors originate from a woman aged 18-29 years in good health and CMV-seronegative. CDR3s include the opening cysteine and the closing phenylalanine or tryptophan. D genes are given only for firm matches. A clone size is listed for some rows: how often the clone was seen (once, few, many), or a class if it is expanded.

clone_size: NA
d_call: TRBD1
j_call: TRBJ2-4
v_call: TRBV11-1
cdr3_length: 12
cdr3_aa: CASSGQGYIQYF
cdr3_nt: TGTGCCAGCAGCGGACAGGGATACATTCAGTACTTC

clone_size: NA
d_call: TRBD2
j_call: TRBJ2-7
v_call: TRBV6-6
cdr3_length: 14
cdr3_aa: CASSYSQGGPEQYF
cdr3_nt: TGTGCCAGCAGTTACTCTCAGGGAGGGCCCGAGCAGTACTTC

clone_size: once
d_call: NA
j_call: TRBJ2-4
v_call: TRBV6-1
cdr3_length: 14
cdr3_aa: CAAVRRGAKNIQYF
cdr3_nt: TGTGCCGCCGTCCGCCGGGGAGCCAAAAACATTCAGTACTTC

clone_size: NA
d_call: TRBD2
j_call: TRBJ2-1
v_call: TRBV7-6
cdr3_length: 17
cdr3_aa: CASSLARTSGNGNEQFF
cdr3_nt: TGTGCCAGCAGCTTAGCGCGTACTAGCGGGAATGGCAATGAGCAGTTCTTC

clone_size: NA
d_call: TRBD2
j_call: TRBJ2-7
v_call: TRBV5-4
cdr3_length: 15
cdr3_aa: CASSSGTSGGAIQYF
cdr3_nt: TGTGCCAGCAGCTCCGGGACTAGCGGGGGGGCCATCCAGTACTTC

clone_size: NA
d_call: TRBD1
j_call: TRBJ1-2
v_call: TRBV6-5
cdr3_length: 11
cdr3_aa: CASGQGTGYTF
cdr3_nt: TGTGCCAGCGGACAGGGGACTGGCTACACCTTC

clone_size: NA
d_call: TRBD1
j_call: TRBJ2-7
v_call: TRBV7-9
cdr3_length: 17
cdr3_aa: CASSLRSSDRGAGEQYF
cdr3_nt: TGTGCCAGCAGCTTACGTTCCTCGGACAGGGGGGCGGGCGAGCAGTACTTC

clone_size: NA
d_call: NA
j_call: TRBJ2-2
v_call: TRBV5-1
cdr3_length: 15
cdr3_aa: CASSFRDKNTGELFF
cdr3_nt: TGCGCCAGCAGCTTCCGGGACAAAAACACCGGGGAGCTGTTTTTT

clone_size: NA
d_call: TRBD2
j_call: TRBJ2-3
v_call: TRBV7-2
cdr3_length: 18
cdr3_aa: CASSLVGLAGEVTDTQYF
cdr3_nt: TGTGCCAGCAGCTTAGTCGGGCTAGCGGGGGAGGTAACAGATACGCAGTATTTT

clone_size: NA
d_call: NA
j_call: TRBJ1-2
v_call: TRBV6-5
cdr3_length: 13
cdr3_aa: CASSSTGRYGYTF
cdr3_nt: TGTGCCAGCAGTTCGACAGGTCGCTATGGCTACACCTTC

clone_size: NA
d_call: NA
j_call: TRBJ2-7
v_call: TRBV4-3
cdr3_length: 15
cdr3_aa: CASSHIQGPAYEQYF
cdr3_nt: TGCGCCAGCAGCCACATACAGGGACCGGCCTACGAGCAGTACTTC

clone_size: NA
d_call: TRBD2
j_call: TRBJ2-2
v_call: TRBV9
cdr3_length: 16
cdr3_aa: CASSVVGGRNTGELFF
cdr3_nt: TGTGCCAGCAGCGTAGTTGGCGGGAGGAACACCGGGGAGCTGTTTTTT

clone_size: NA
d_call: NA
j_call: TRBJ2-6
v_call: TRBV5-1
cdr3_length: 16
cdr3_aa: CASRPGDFSGANVLTF
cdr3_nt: TGCGCCAGCAGACCAGGGGATTTCTCTGGGGCCAACGTCCTGACTTTC

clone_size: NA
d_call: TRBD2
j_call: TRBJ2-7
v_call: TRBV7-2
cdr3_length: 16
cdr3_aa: CASSLVARGVSYEQYF
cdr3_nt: TGTGCCAGCAGCTTAGTTGCCCGGGGGGTCTCCTACGAGCAGTACTTC

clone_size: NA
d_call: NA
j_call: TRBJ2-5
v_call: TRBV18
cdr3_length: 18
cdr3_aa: CASSPKDKLPEAQETQYF
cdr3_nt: TGTGCCAGCTCACCTAAGGACAAGCTCCCCGAGGCACAAGAGACCCAGTACTTC

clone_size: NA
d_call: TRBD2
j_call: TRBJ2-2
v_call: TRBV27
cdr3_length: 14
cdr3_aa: CASNLFGGTGELFF
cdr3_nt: TGTGCCAGCAACCTCTTCGGGGGGACCGGGGAGCTGTTTTTT

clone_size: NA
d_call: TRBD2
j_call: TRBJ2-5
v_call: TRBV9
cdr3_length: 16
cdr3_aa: CASSVEITSGRRSQYF
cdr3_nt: TGTGCCAGCAGCGTAGAAATTACTAGCGGGAGAAGAAGCCAGTACTTC